The 24 T cell receptor beta chains reported below all come from one sample, sequenced in a study of CD8+ T cells in alopecia areata. Treatment described: oral pan-JAK inhibitor, 5-10 mg twice daily. TCR sequencing used cDNA made by reverse transcription of extracted RNA. Profiling relied on immunoSEQ multiplex PCR, and the TCRdb table lists in-frame clones only, not all of them. The sample holds about 200,000 clones, around two fifths seen once. Here the sequenced sample was CD4+ T cells sorted from blood, taken around week 31, from a patient treated with tofacitinib. Receptors were obtained from a human donor with alopecia areata.

This chain uses TRBV30 with TRBJ2-1; 12 bases are shared with TRBD2. V was pared by 3 bases and J by 5 bases, with 5 bases of the junction left unmatched. The CDR3 consists of 15 residues. Looked up from germline, CDR1 is GTSNPN and CDR2 is SVGIG (reference sequence). CDR3 DNA sequence: TGTGCCTGGAGGGGACTAGCGGGCCTAAACAATGAGCAGTTCTTC. Amino acid sequence: CAWRGLAGLNNEQFF.

This clone was recorded a few times. The V call is TRBV2, the J call TRBJ1-5; D gene uncertain. Germline CDR1 is SNHLY and CDR2 is FYNNEI. The CDR3 is made up of 14 amino acids. V dropped 3 bases and J dropped 4 bases, with 10 bases sitting between them. CDR3 region: CASSENGGNQPQHF. The CDR3 coding sequence is TGTGCCAGCAGTGAGAACGGCGGGAATCAGCCCCAGCATTTT.

In its sample, this clone was seen a few times. The chain carries TRBV5-8 and TRBJ1-1, with 7 positions matching TRBD1. CDR3 length: 15 amino acids. V shed 1 base and J 5 bases; nucleotides not matched to a gene: 8. CDR1 is SGHTS, CDR2 YDEGEE, per germline. Here the CDR3 DNA reads TGTGCCAGCAGCTTGTCGAACAGGGGTCGAACTGAAGCTTTCTTT. As protein: CASSLSNRGRTEAFF.

This clone was recorded only once. CDR3 amino acids: CASSARGGQETQYF. The CDR3 coding sequence is TGCGCCAGCAGCGCCAGGGGTGGTCAAGAGACCCAGTACTTC. The chain employs TRBV5-1 and TRBJ2-5; a possible D gene is TRBD1 (6 bases). Germline CDR1 reads SGHRS; CDR2 reads YFSETQ. Trimming stripped 4 bases from V and 2 bases from J, with 12 bases between. This CDR3 comprises 14 residues.

The CDR3 DNA follows: TGTGCCAGCAGCCGACAGGGGGCCGATGAGCAGTTCTTC. Encoded protein: CASSRQGADEQFF. The gene calls are TRBV13 and TRBJ2-1; 10 bases fit TRBD1. J was trimmed by 8 bases and V by 5 bases; bases with no gene match: 3. The CDR3 has 13 residues. The germline V gene encodes CDR1 PRHDT and CDR2 FYEKMQ (reference sequence).

The chain couples TRBV9 to TRBJ2-3, with TRBD1 matching 7 bases. The junction had 11 bases not matched to a gene; V was cut back by 4 bases and J by 3 bases. This CDR3 is built from 16 residues. The germline V gene encodes CDR1 SGDLS and CDR2 YYNGEE. The CDR3 reads CASSPRTGGRTDTQYF. The CDR3 nucleotides are TGTGCCAGCAGCCCCAGGACAGGAGGAAGGACAGATACGCAGTATTTT. The full variable domain, in which reference TRBV9 and TRBJ2-3 provide the parts outside the CDR3, is DSGVTQTPKHLITATGQRVTLRCSPRSGDLSVYWYQQSLDQGLQFLIQYYNGEERAKGNILERFSAQQFPDLHSELNLSSLELGDSALYFCASSPRTGGRTDTQYFGPGTRLTVL.

The rearrangement joins TRBV6-6 to TRBJ2-1; no clear D. Germline assignment: CDR1 MNHNY and CDR2 SVGAGI (reference sequence). This CDR3 contains 13 residues. V gave up 6 bases and J gave up 0 bases, with 6 bases separating them. The CDR3 region is CASRQVSYNEQFF. CDR3 DNA: TGTGCCAGCAGGCAGGTCTCCTACAATGAGCAGTTCTTC.

This clone was counted a few times. This chain connects TRBV5-1 to TRBJ2-5, with TRBD1 identical over 8 bases. With 5 bases clipped from V and 5 bases from J, the junction kept 8 bases outside the gene matches. Germline CDR1 reads SGHRS; CDR2 reads YFSETQ. The CDR3 length is 14 residues. CDR3 nucleotide sequence: TGCGCCAGCAGGAGGACAGGGCCTCGGGAGACCCAGTACTTC. Protein sequence: CASRRTGPRETQYF.

The chain's CDR3 is CASSEDWAGRVNQPQHF. In DNA form, the CDR3 reads TGTGCCAGCAGTGAAGATTGGGCGGGGAGGGTAAATCAGCCCCAGCATTTT. The rearrangement uses TRBV6-1 and TRBJ1-5; D gene ambiguous. Trimming cost V 1 base and J 4 bases, with 17 bases left between them. The CDR3 has 17 amino acids. The germline gives CDR1 MNHNS, CDR2 SASEGT.

The gene calls are TRBV30 and TRBJ2-7; D uncertain. Germline V CDR1 and CDR2: GTSNPN, SVGIG (reference sequence). The CDR3 runs to 13 residues. The ends were cut back, 2 bases at V and 4 bases at J, with 12 bases in the middle. CDR3 sequence (DNA): TGTGCCTGGAGTAAAGGGATTCAATACGAGCAGTACTTC. Protein sequence: CAWSKGIQYEQYF. The full variable domain, rest sourced from reference TRBV30 and TRBJ2-7, is SQTIHQWPATLVQPVGSPLSLECTVEGTSNPNLYWYRQAAGRGLQLLFYSVGIGQISSEVPQNLSASRPQDRQFILSSKKLLLSDSGFYLCAWSKGIQYEQYFGPGTRLTVT.

This chain connects TRBV4-2 to TRBJ1-5; D remains unclear. Trimming shortened V by 0 bases and J by 3 bases, and 9 bases separated the two germline ends. The CDR3 contains 15 residues. Germline-derived CDR1 and CDR2 are LGHNA and YNFKEQ. The CDR3 region is CASSQDGVTNQPQHF. CDR3 DNA sequence: TGTGCCAGCAGCCAAGACGGGGTTACCAATCAGCCCCAGCATTTT.

This clone was detected a few times. V usage is TRBV2 and J usage is TRBJ1-3; no definite D call. The CDR3 consists of 13 residues. V was pared by 4 bases and J by 0 bases, with 4 bases between. Germline-derived CDR1 and CDR2 are SNHLY and FYNNEI. CDR3 loop: CASSVDSGNTIYF. CDR3 nucleotides: TGTGCCAGCAGTGTGGACTCTGGAAACACCATATATTTT.

V and J are TRBV7-8 and TRBJ1-1, with TRBD1 identical over 7 bases. J was trimmed by 1 base and V by 7 bases; bases with no gene match: 9. CDR3 size: 15 residues. CDR1 SGHVS and CDR2 FQNEAQ come from the germline V gene. The chain's CDR3 is CASTQAQGRNTEAFF. CDR3 DNA: TGTGCCAGCACCCAAGCACAGGGGAGGAACACTGAAGCTTTCTTT.

This clone was counted only a few times. This chain links TRBV5-1 with TRBJ1-1; tentatively, D is TRBD1 (6 bases). There are 17 residues in the CDR3. V lost 4 bases and J 1 base, leaving 20 bases between the germline ends. CDR1 and CDR2 (germline): SGHRS, YFSETQ. The chain's CDR3 is CASSQKNLGQGNTEAFF. The CDR3 DNA is TGCGCCAGCAGCCAAAAAAATCTGGGACAAGGGAACACTGAAGCTTTCTTT.

V is TRBV5-1 and J is TRBJ2-5; possibly TRBD2 for D (5 bases). CDR1 and CDR2 from the germline V gene are SGHRS and YFSETQ. The V end was cut by 0 bases, the J end by 2 bases, with 14 bases between. The CDR3 has 16 amino acids. The CDR3 nucleotides are TGCGCCAGCAGCTTGGGGGGAGATGCGGCACAAGAGACCCAGTACTTC. Translating gives CASSLGGDAAQETQYF.

This chain joins TRBV9 and TRBJ2-4; D is uncertain. With 4 bases removed from V and 9 bases from J, the gap between germline ends came to 17 bases. Germline-derived CDR1 and CDR2 are SGDLS and YYNGEE. The CDR3 has 14 residues. The CDR3 DNA reads as TGTGCCAGCAGCCCCTCATGGCAGGCGCCCATTCAGTACTTC. Protein: CASSPSWQAPIQYF.

The V call is TRBV11-2, the J call TRBJ2-7, with D maybe TRBD1 (6 bases). This CDR3 spans 15 amino acids. In germline, CDR1 is SGHAT, CDR2 FQNNGV. V shed 5 bases and J shed 0 bases, with 14 bases lying between them. The CDR3 protein is CASSHRDISSYEQYF. For the CDR3, the DNA is TGTGCCAGCAGCCACCGGGACATTTCCTCCTACGAGCAGTACTTC.

This clone was seen a handful of times. The chain has TRBV10-3 and TRBJ1-1; D unresolved. The germline V gene encodes CDR1 ENHRY and CDR2 SYGVKD. Trimming cost V 11 bases and J 1 base, with 11 bases left between them. The CDR3 totals 12 residues. This chain's CDR3 is CAAAAGNTEAFF. CDR3 nucleotide sequence: TGTGCCGCCGCAGCAGGGAACACTGAAGCTTTCTTT.

A few counts support this clone. The J gene is TRBJ2-1, the V gene TRBV5-1, with a possible D match to TRBD2 (6 bases). V was pared by 5 bases and J by 2 bases, with 8 bases between. CDR1 is SGHRS, CDR2 YFSETQ, per germline. The CDR3 contains 13 residues. CDR3: CASRGGPYNEQFF. CDR3 coding DNA: TGCGCCAGCAGGGGGGGTCCCTACAATGAGCAGTTCTTC.

This chain uses TRBV7-2 with TRBJ1-1, with no clear D. The V end was cut by 3 bases, the J end by 5 bases, with 7 bases between. In germline, CDR1 is SGHTA, CDR2 FQGNSA. The CDR3 sequence is 12 residues long. The CDR3 nucleotides are TGTGCCAGCAGCTTCCGGACGACTGAAGCTTTCTTT. Translation gives CASSFRTTEAFF.

This chain uses TRBV29-1 with TRBJ2-5, with D possibly being TRBD1 (5 bases). The end of the DNA is better explained by TRBJ2-7, so the J call may be wrong. CDR1 is SQVTM, CDR2 ANQGSEA, per germline. This CDR3 contains 11 residues. CDR3 sequence (DNA): TGCAGCGTTGCCAGGGCCCACGAGCAGTACTTC. Translating gives CSVARAHEQYF.

This chain links TRBV5-1 with TRBJ1-6; 7 bases align to TRBD1. V dropped 6 bases and J dropped 8; count of bases not matched to a gene: 14. This CDR3 comprises 16 residues. CDR1 is SGHRS, CDR2 YFSETQ, per germline. CDR3 in amino acids: CASILGMDRPYSPLHF. The CDR3 nucleotides read TGCGCCAGCATCCTTGGAATGGACAGGCCCTATTCACCCCTCCACTTT.

The chain couples TRBV19 to TRBJ1-5; D is uncertain. Per germline, CDR1 LNHDA and CDR2 SQIVND (reference sequence). The CDR3 totals 17 residues. V shed 2 bases and J shed 3 bases, with 17 bases lying between them. In DNA form, the CDR3 reads TGTGCCAGTAGTATATCCAAACACAGCGGCTTCAATCAGCCCCAGCATTTT. Translating gives CASSISKHSGFNQPQHF.

This clone has a count of ten or more. The V call is TRBV5-1, the J call TRBJ2-1, with 11 bases lining up with TRBD2. The CDR3 loop spans 15 amino acids. Germline assignment: CDR1 SGHRS and CDR2 YFSETQ. J was trimmed by 5 bases and V by 4 bases; bases with no gene match: 5. The CDR3 here is CASSISGGADNEQFF. Written as DNA, the CDR3 is TGCGCCAGCAGCATTAGCGGGGGGGCCGACAATGAGCAGTTCTTC.